This T cell receptor beta chain emerged from a study of persistence of HIV-infected CD4 T cells. This was the immunoSEQ version 4 assay in survey mode. Assay: immunoSEQ multiplex PCR; the TCRdb copy retains only in-frame clones and omits some. This sample has about 25,000 clones; around 72% occur once, and the top ten carry roughly 1.8%. An overlapping HIV-1 Gag peptide pool stimulated these cells at about 1 ug/peptide/mL. Responding CD4+ T cells were sorted by upregulation of both CD40 ligand and CD69. Trimming removed 5 bases from V and 6 bases from J, with 19 bases in between. CDR3 length equals 15 residues. The germline V gene has CDR1 MDHEN and CDR2 SYDVKM. Remarks on this clone: Antigen: not known.

This TCR was recovered from an adult man with HIV who was CMV-seropositive. This chain connects TRBV28 to TRBJ1-2; no clear D gene. The source was CD4+ T cells sorted from PBMCs after approximately 19-hour stimulation, collected from a patient who received antiretroviral therapy. CDR3 sequence reads: CASSPLTENFHGYTF. As DNA, the CDR3 is TGTGCCAGCAGTCCTTTGACTGAAAACTTCCATGGCTACACCTTC.